The clone carrying this T cell receptor beta chain was observed once. Its antigen remains unidentified. V was trimmed by 3 bases and J by 0 bases, leaving 8 bases between them. Germline values: CDR1 KGHSH, CDR2 LQKENI. The CDR3 totals 14 residues. Replicate PCRs run on sorted subsets employed roughly 180 ng DNA, about 27,000 T cell genomes. Sequenced by immunoSEQ multiplex PCR; TCRdb stores in-frame clones only, minus some. The table has about a million clones, approximately 77% seen once. Partitioning of CD4+ cells yielded a CD45RA+ naive subset and a CD45RA-negative memory subset. These data come from a study of shared clonotypes between healthy human individuals. Overall study results and limits: For sorted subsets, rarefaction showed incomplete sequencing despite large depth. Memory subsets generally showed smaller estimated richness than naive subsets did.

The rearrangement links TRBV18 to TRBJ1-1; D gene unclear. This clonotype was sampled from a man aged 18-30 years in good health. Some clones in this sample may be carry-over from other donors' samples. The specimen was memory CD4+ T cells from PBMCs. Subset in this sample: CD45RA-negative fraction. The CDR3: CASSPGWLNTEAFF. In DNA, the CDR3 is TGTGCCAGCTCACCGGGGTGGCTGAACACTGAAGCTTTCTTT.